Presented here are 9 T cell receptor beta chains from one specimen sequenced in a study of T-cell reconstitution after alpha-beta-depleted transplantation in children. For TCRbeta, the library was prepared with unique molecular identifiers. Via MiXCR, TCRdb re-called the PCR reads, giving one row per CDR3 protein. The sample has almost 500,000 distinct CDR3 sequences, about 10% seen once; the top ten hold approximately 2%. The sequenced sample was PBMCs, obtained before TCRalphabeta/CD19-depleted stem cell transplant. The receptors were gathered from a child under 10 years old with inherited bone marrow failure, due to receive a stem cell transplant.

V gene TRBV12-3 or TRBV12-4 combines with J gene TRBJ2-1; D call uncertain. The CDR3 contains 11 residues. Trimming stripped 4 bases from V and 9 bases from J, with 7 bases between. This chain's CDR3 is CASSSISEQFF. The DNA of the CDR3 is TGTGCCAGCAGTTCAATTTCTGAGCAGTTCTTC.

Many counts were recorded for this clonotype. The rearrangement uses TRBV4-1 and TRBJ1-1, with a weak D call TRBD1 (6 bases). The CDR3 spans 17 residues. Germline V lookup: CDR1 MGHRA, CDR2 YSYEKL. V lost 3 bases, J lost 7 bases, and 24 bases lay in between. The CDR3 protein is CASSQKFLQGSQDEAFF. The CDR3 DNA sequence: TGCGCCAGCAGCCAGAAGTTCCTACAGGGAAGTCAGGATGAAGCTTTCTTT.

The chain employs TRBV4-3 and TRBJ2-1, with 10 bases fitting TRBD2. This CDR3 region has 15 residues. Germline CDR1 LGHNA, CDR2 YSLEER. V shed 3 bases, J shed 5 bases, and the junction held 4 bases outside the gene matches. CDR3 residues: CASSHVAGGDNEQFF. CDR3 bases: TGCGCCAGCAGCCATGTAGCGGGAGGAGACAATGAGCAGTTCTTC.

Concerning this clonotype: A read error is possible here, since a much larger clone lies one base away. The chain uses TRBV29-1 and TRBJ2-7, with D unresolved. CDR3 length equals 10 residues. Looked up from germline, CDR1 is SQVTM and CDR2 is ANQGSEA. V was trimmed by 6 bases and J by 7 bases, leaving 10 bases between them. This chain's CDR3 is CSVRSTEQYF. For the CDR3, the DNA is TGCAGCGTACGGTCGACAGAGCAGTACTTC.

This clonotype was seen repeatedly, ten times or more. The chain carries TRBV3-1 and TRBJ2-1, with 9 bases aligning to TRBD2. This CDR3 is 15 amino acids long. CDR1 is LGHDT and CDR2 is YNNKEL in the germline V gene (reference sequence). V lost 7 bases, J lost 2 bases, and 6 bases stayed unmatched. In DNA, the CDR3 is TGTGCCAGCACCTCCGCTAGCGGGGCCTACAATGAGCAGTTCTTC. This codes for CASTSASGAYNEQFF.

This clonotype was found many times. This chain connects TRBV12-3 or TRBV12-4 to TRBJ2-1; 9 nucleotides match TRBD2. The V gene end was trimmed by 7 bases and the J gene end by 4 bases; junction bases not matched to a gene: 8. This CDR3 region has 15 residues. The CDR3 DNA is TGTGCCAGCAAGCTCGGGACTAGCCTATACAATGAGCAGTTCTTC. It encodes CASKLGTSLYNEQFF.

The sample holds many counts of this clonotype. The CDR3 DNA is TGCGCCAGCAGCCAAGATAGTCAGGGCCCCTGGGAGCTGTTTTTT. Encoded protein: CASSQDSQGPWELFF. This chain uses TRBV4-3 with TRBJ2-2; tentatively, D is TRBD1 (5 bases). Trimming left V 0 bases short and J 9 bases short, with 14 bases between. Germline CDR1 and CDR2: LGHNA and YSLEER. CDR3 length: 15 residues.

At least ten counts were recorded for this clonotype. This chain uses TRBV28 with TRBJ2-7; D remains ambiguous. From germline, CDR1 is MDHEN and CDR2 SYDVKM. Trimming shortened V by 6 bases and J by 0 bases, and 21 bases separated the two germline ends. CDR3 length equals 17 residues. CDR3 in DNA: TGTGCCAGCAGCCACAATCCCCCACACGGGCTCTCCTACGAGCAGTACTTC. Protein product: CASSHNPPHGLSYEQYF.

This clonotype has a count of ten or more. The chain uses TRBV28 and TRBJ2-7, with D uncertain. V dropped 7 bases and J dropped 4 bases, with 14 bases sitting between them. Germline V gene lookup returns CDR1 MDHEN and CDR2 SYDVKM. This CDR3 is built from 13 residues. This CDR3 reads CASTSRPPYEQYF. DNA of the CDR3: TGTGCCAGCACCAGTCGCCCCCCGTACGAGCAGTACTTC.